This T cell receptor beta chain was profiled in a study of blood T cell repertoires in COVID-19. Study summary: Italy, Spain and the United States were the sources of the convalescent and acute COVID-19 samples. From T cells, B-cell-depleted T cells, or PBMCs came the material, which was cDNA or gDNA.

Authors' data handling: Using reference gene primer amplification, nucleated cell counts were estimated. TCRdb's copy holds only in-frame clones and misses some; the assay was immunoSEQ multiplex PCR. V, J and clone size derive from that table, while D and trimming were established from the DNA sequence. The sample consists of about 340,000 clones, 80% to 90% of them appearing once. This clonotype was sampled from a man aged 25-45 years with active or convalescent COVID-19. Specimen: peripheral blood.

Here the CDR3 reads CASSDRGALYQETQYF. Here the CDR3 DNA reads TGTGCCAGCAGTGATCGGGGGGCCCTGTACCAAGAGACCCAGTACTTC. The chain links TRBV25-1 to TRBJ2-5, with a possible D match to TRBD2 (7 bases). Germline CDR1 reads MGHDK; CDR2 reads SYGVNS. Trimming shortened V by 3 bases and J by 0 bases, and 14 bases separated the two germline ends. CDR3 length: 16 residues.